This T cell receptor (beta chain) originates from a study of identical twins. Template switching introduced a universal primer site, and the cDNA bore unique molecular identifiers. A single record per CDR3 protein comes from TCRdb applying MiXCR to the 5' RACE reads. This table holds roughly 250,000 distinct CDR3 sequences, 11% to 15% found once. Concerning this clonotype itself: Antigen specificity is unknown.

Broader study findings: Conclusions rested on cross-sectional statistics rather than following the same donors. Zero-insertion analyses were open to partial confounding by invariant MAIT and iNKT cells.

Germline lookup yields CDR1 LNHDA and CDR2 SQIVND (reference sequence). The CDR3 extends over 14 amino acids. The V end lost 2 bases, the J end lost 0 bases, and 8 bases lay between the germline ends. Input material: memory (CD45RO+) T cells sorted from blood. V usage is TRBV19 and J usage is TRBJ2-7; no definite D call. This sequence was found in a young woman in good health. The CDR3 loop is CASSISTSSYEQYF. CDR3 in DNA: TGTGCCAGTAGTATATCGACATCCTCCTACGAGCAGTACTTC.